A selection of T cell receptor beta chains follows, all from one sample in a study of brain T cells in children with intractable seizures. Data came from immunoSEQ multiplex PCR; TCRdb stores just in-frame clones and leaves some out. Of 7,500 to 10,000 clones detected, less than 80% appear once; the ten largest clones hold roughly 18%. This sample comprised resected brain tissue, obtained at surgery. The receptor set was obtained from a girl under 10 years old with tuberous sclerosis and intractable seizures. CDR3s include the opening cysteine and the closing phenylalanine or tryptophan. Fields, in order: CDR3 length, J gene, V gene, CDR3 protein.

length: 12; J: TRBJ1-2; V: TRBV3-1/TRBV3-2; CDR3: CASSGQGYGYTF
length: 13; J: TRBJ2-1; V: TRBV24-1; CDR3: CATRGTVYNEQFF
length: 13; J: TRBJ2-2; V: TRBV2; CDR3: CASSEQNTGELFF
length: 17; J: TRBJ1-3; V: TRBV4-1; CDR3: CASSQEGNPLSGNTIYF
length: 15; J: TRBJ1-4; V: TRBV4-1; CDR3: CASSPTPGWGEKLFF
length: 17; J: TRBJ1-2; V: TRBV7-5; CDR3: CVRSLEDSAAFNYGYTF
length: 16; J: TRBJ2-5; V: TRBV5-1; CDR3: CASSLNNPAGGETQYF
length: 17; J: TRBJ1-2; V: TRBV18; CDR3: CASSPGTGTAANYGYTF
length: 15; J: TRBJ1-6; V: TRBV10-2; CDR3: CASSDVGAFGSPLHF
length: 14; J: TRBJ1-6; V: TRBV6-6; CDR3: CASRGSSYNSPLHF
length: 12; J: TRBJ2-1; V: TRBV10-3; CDR3: CAIRGLENEQFF
length: 17; J: TRBJ1-1; V: TRBV2; CDR3: CASSVAGGGPIVTEAFF
length: 15; J: TRBJ1-4; V: TRBV7-6; CDR3: CASSLEQGPNEKLFF
length: 14; J: TRBJ2-7; V: TRBV2; CDR3: CASSEVLSSYEQYF
length: 15; J: TRBJ1-6; V: TRBV5-6; CDR3: CASSLGGGFNSPLHF
length: 20; J: TRBJ2-2; V: TRBV11-2; CDR3: CASSLDPLSQKGPNTGELFF
length: 15; J: TRBJ1-6; V: TRBV4-1; CDR3: CASSQAGQGRSPLHF
length: 15; J: TRBJ1-4; V: TRBV5-1; CDR3: CASSPGTQPGEKLFF
length: 13; J: TRBJ1-5; V: TRBV18; CDR3: CASSLDSYQPQHF
length: 15; J: TRBJ2-1; V: TRBV7-3; CDR3: CASSLDIGGYNEQFF
length: 13; J: TRBJ1-1; V: TRBV3-1/TRBV3-2; CDR3: CASSQSWRPRAFF
length: 14; J: TRBJ2-3; V: TRBV10-2; CDR3: CASSTSGGADTQYF
length: 15; J: TRBJ2-7; V: TRBV5-4; CDR3: CASSLGTGYHYEQYF
length: 17; J: TRBJ1-5; V: TRBV4-2; CDR3: CASSHPNRGGENQPQHF
length: 14; J: TRBJ1-2; V: TRBV29-1; CDR3: CSVEGTGAFYGYTF
length: 17; J: TRBJ2-5; V: TRBV5-4; CDR3: CASSLEVGGGALETQYF
length: 14; J: TRBJ1-6; V: TRBV10-3; CDR3: CAISEETPNSPLHF
length: 15; J: TRBJ2-5; V: TRBV10-3; CDR3: CAIRKQGFTWETQYF
length: 16; J: TRBJ2-4; V: TRBV4-2; CDR3: CASSQDRAGGLNIQYF
length: 13; J: TRBJ1-6; V: TRBV12-3/TRBV12-4; CDR3: CASRGRQRTPLHF
length: 13; J: TRBJ2-5; V: TRBV5-4; CDR3: CASSLREGGSQYF
length: 13; J: TRBJ2-5; V: TRBV7-2; CDR3: CASSSRGSETQYF
length: 13; J: TRBJ1-2; V: TRBV5-6; CDR3: CASSIRVVNGYTF
length: 12; J: TRBJ2-2; V: TRBV29-1; CDR3: CSVGSNTGELFF
length: 14; J: TRBJ1-1; V: TRBV27; CDR3: CASSLYSLNTEAFF
length: 14; J: TRBJ2-3; V: TRBV6-5; CDR3: CASSYSRGKNTQYF
length: 14; J: TRBJ1-1; V: TRBV18; CDR3: CASSQGQSGTEAFF
length: 14; J: TRBJ1-2; V: TRBV5-1; CDR3: CASSKQGRTYGYTF
length: 12; J: TRBJ1-1; V: TRBV7-9; CDR3: CASAGLVTEAFF
length: 15; J: TRBJ1-2; V: TRBV11-2; CDR3: CASRHPGVRGNGYTF
length: 12; J: TRBJ1-1; V: TRBV6-1; CDR3: CASSEGYTEAFF
length: 13; J: TRBJ1-2; V: TRBV5-1; CDR3: CASSSDVNYGYTF
length: 15; J: TRBJ1-5; V: TRBV5-6; CDR3: CASSLFVHSNQPQHF
length: 14; J: TRBJ1-2; V: TRBV19; CDR3: CASSTPGGTWGYTF
length: 17; J: TRBJ1-1; V: TRBV4-1; CDR3: CASSQGPAGLVNTEAFF
length: 13; J: TRBJ1-2; V: TRBV6-6; CDR3: CASSYTSNYGYTF
length: 12; J: TRBJ1-4; V: TRBV29-1; CDR3: CSVSLGNEKLFF
length: 14; J: TRBJ1-2; V: TRBV5-1; CDR3: CASSLNQRGYGYTF
length: 14; J: TRBJ1-2; V: TRBV5-4; CDR3: CASSPKAANYGYTF
length: 15; J: TRBJ2-3; V: TRBV5-1; CDR3: CASSLARGRTDTQYF
length: 13; J: TRBJ1-2; V: TRBV18; CDR3: CASSPAGAGGYTF
length: 13; J: TRBJ1-2; V: TRBV19; CDR3: CASIPTGTGGYTF
length: 16; J: TRBJ1-1; V: TRBV5-8; CDR3: CASSLVGTGMNTEAFF
length: 14; J: TRBJ1-5; V: TRBV6-2/TRBV6-3; CDR3: CASSYLSSNQPQHF
length: 18; J: TRBJ2-3; V: TRBV2; CDR3: CASSEAPHRRGGTDTQYF